Reported below is one T cell receptor beta chain. These data originate in a study of T cells after yellow fever vaccination. This CDR3 comprises 12 residues. After removal of 6 bases from V and 7 bases from J, the junction contained 6 bases not matched to a gene. Germline V gene data show CDR1 as MDHEN and CDR2 as SYDVKM. Each CDR3 protein gets one entry after TCRdb re-called the 5' RACE reads with MiXCR. In the table there are about 240,000 distinct CDR3 sequences, about 7% of which are singletons. V and J are TRBV28 and TRBJ2-7, with TRBD1 identical over 7 bases. Sequenced here: CD4+ T cells sorted from PBMCs, sampled 15 days after the yellow fever booster vaccination. The receptor was derived from a man aged 25 to 40 who received the YFV17D yellow fever vaccine. For the CDR3, the DNA is TGTGCCAGCAGGGGGACAGTACTAGAGCAGTACTTC. Translating it yields CASRGTVLEQYF.